This T cell receptor beta chain was identified during a study of shared T cell receptors in the human thymus. V was cut by 8 bases and J by 1 base, with 14 bases left in between. Germline CDR1 is GTSNPN and CDR2 is SVGIG (reference sequence). The CDR3 is made up of 14 amino acids. Measured with immunoSEQ multiplex PCR; TCRdb has only the in-frame clones, and not every one. This sample has almost 550,000 clones, with 78% found just once. This clone was seen once. These data were likewise used in another study, on human thymus T cells. This second study notes: The donor group consisted of healthy Finnish infants who were having corrective surgery for congenital heart defects. Among thymic and blood repertoires, usage of V and J genes appeared biased.

The sequencing input was thymocytes. The receptor was isolated from a boy under two years old with a congenital heart defect. The chain couples TRBV30 to TRBJ2-2; no reliable D call. CDR3 in amino acids: CARNRYLNTGELFF. The CDR3 nucleotides read TGTGCCCGGAACAGATACCTGAACACCGGGGAGCTGTTTTTT.